The next 14 T cell receptor beta chains were all read from a single sample in a study of control samples from healthy donors and cancer patients. Sequencing was performed with immunoSEQ multiplex PCR; in TCRdb, only in-frame clones are kept and a portion is missing. The sample contains 60,000 to 70,000 clones, approximately 85% of which appear only once. The sample taken for sequencing was blood. The receptors were gathered from a man between 40 and 49 years old in good health.

V usage is TRBV7-8 and J usage is TRBJ2-7; unclear D gene. CDR1 is SGHVS and CDR2 is FQNEAQ in the germline V gene. Deletions cut 0 bases from V and 6 bases from J, with 9 bases between. The CDR3 extends over 13 amino acids. CDR3: CASSLATGGEQYF. CDR3 coding DNA: TGTGCCAGCAGCTTAGCGACGGGCGGCGAGCAGTACTTC. Looking up the rest from reference TRBV7-8 and TRBJ2-7 gives the full variable domain: GAGVSQSPRYKVAKRGQDVALRCDPISGHVSLFWYQQALGQGPEFLTYFQNEAQLDKSGLPSDRFFAERPEGSVSTLKIQRTQQEDSAVYLCASSLATGGEQYFGPGTRLTVT.

This clone has more than one count but fewer than ten. The V call is TRBV13, the J call TRBJ1-1; D is unclear. The V and J ends lost 0 bases and 4 bases respectively, with 6 bases between them. This CDR3 contains 13 residues. Per the germline V gene, CDR1 is PRHDT and CDR2 is FYEKMQ (reference sequence). CDR3 sequence (DNA): TGTGCCAGCAGCTTAGGACAGTCCACTGAAGCTTTCTTT. Translated: CASSLGQSTEAFF.

The chain uses TRBV4-3 and TRBJ2-2; 12 nucleotides match TRBD2. Germline V CDR1 and CDR2: LGHNA, YSLEER. V was clipped by 4 bases and J by 1 base; unmatched bases: 1. This CDR3 contains 16 residues. This CDR3 is CASSRLAGENTGELFF. The CDR3 DNA is TGCGCCAGCAGCCGACTAGCGGGAGAGAACACCGGGGAGCTGTTTTTT.

CDR3 bases: TGTGCCAGCAGTACCAGGAGCTCCTACAATGAGCAGTTCTTC. Protein sequence: CASSTRSSYNEQFF. This chain uses TRBV6-2 or TRBV6-3 with TRBJ2-1, with no clear D. Germline CDR1 is MNHEY and CDR2 is SVGEGT. V lost 5 bases and J 0 bases, leaving 8 bases between the germline ends. The CDR3 sequence is 14 residues long.

This clone was seen just once. The rearrangement joins TRBV27 to TRBJ1-5, with D possibly TRBD1 on 6 matching bases. CDR3 length equals 15 residues. The V and J ends lost 3 bases and 0 bases respectively, with 9 bases between them. Looked up from germline, CDR1 is MNHEY and CDR2 is SMNVEV (reference sequence). The CDR3 nucleotides are TGTGCCAGCAGTTTCGACAGGAGTAGCAATCAGCCCCAGCATTTT. Translation: CASSFDRSSNQPQHF.

This chain joins TRBV4-1 and TRBJ2-1; TRBD1 matches 7 bases. Germline loops: CDR1 MGHRA, CDR2 YSYEKL. Germline trimming cut 1 base from V and 8 bases from J; bases unmatched to any gene: 11. This CDR3 has 16 amino acids. CDR3 loop: CASSQGLGRGWDEQFF. In DNA, the CDR3 is TGCGCCAGCAGCCAAGGTTTAGGCAGGGGGTGGGATGAGCAGTTCTTC.

The chain uses TRBV5-1 and TRBJ2-2; D unclear. V shed 0 bases and J shed 3 bases, with 6 bases lying between them. The CDR3 extends over 14 amino acids. The V gene's germline CDR1 is SGHRS and CDR2 YFSETQ. The CDR3 is CASSLALDTGELFF. The DNA for the CDR3 is TGCGCCAGCAGCTTGGCCCTGGACACCGGGGAGCTGTTTTTT.

This rearrangement joins TRBV4-3 to TRBJ2-4; 7 nucleotides align to TRBD2. The CDR3 has 19 residues. J gave up 1 base and V 0 bases, and 12 bases lay outside the gene matches. Germline CDR1 reads LGHNA; CDR2 reads YSLEER. The CDR3 coding sequence is TGCGCCAGCAGCCAAGAAGGTGGAATGGGGGGGGTGGCCAAAAACATTCAGTACTTC. Translating gives CASSQEGGMGGVAKNIQYF.

This clone was counted once. The chain uses TRBV7-2 and TRBJ2-7; possibly TRBD1 or TRBD2 for D (5 bases each). Germline CDR1 is SGHTA and CDR2 is FQGNSA. The V gene lost 7 bases and the J gene lost 0 bases, with 10 bases spanning the gap. CDR3 length equals 13 residues. CDR3 residues: CASTRDGSYEQYF. The CDR3 coding sequence is TGTGCCAGCACCCGGGACGGCTCCTACGAGCAGTACTTC. Filled out from reference TRBV7-2 and TRBJ2-7, the complete variable domain reads GAGVSQSPSNKVTEKGKDVELRCDPISGHTALYWYRQSLGQGLEFLIYFQGNSAPDKSGLPSDRFSAERTGGSVSTLTIQRTQQEDSAVYLCASTRDGSYEQYFGPGTRLTVT.

The J gene is TRBJ2-7, the V gene TRBV4-3; 8 bases match TRBD1. Trimming removed 1 base from V and 3 bases from J; junction bases left unmatched: 14. CDR3 size: 18 residues. From germline, CDR1 is LGHNA and CDR2 YSLEER. The CDR3 loop reads CASSQGNPKTGDHYEQYF. In DNA form, the CDR3 reads TGCGCCAGCAGCCAAGGTAACCCCAAGACAGGGGACCACTACGAGCAGTACTTC.

V is TRBV18 and J is TRBJ1-5, with D perhaps TRBD1 (5 bases). Germline V lookup: CDR1 KGHSH, CDR2 LQKENI. Trimming took 1 base from V and 5 from J, leaving 18 bases between them. The CDR3 loop spans 17 amino acids. CDR3 residues: CASSPRRSQGVDQPQHF. Written as DNA, the CDR3 is TGTGCCAGCTCACCACGGCGATCCCAGGGTGTAGATCAGCCCCAGCATTTT.

This chain uses TRBV5-1 with TRBJ2-1; 13 bases are a match to TRBD2. The CDR3 has 18 amino acids. The V and J ends lost 0 bases and 1 base, in that order; junction bases with no gene match: 4. The germline gives CDR1 SGHRS, CDR2 YFSETQ. The CDR3 bases are TGCGCCAGCAGCTTGGGGACTAGCGGGAGAAGTTCCTACAATGAGCAGTTCTTC. It encodes CASSLGTSGRSSYNEQFF.

For the CDR3, the DNA is TGTGCCAGCAGTCGGACAGGGCCCAGCACAGATACGCAGTATTTT. It specifies CASSRTGPSTDTQYF. The rearrangement joins TRBV6-6 to TRBJ2-3; 8 bases map to TRBD1. The germline gives CDR1 MNHNY, CDR2 SVGAGI (reference sequence). The V segment lost 5 bases and the J segment 0 bases; nucleotides outside the gene matches: 4. CDR3 length equals 15 residues.

The chain is built from TRBV30 and TRBJ2-1; TRBD1 aligns across 11 bases. The CDR3 runs to 13 residues. Germline V gives CDR1 GTSNPN, CDR2 SVGIG (reference sequence). CDR3 coding DNA: TGTGCTGGGACAGGGGGTTTCTCGAATGAGCAGTTCTTC. This gives the protein CAGTGGFSNEQFF.